These T cell receptor beta chains were read from a single sample in a study of blood T cell repertoires in COVID-19. Method: immunoSEQ multiplex PCR; TCRdb's copy keeps in-frame clones and lacks some. The sample shows tens of thousands of clones, 80% of them seen only once. Sequencing was done on a sample of peripheral blood. The source is a woman older than 75 with acute or convalescent COVID-19. CDR3s include the opening cysteine and the closing phenylalanine or tryptophan.

J,V,CDR3
TRBJ1-4,TRBV27,CASSLAGARINEKLFF
TRBJ1-2,TRBV6-1,CASSDGDREGGYTF
TRBJ2-1,TRBV5-5,CASSLAASGYNEQFF
TRBJ2-5,TRBV7-3,CASSFRTSGGGETQYF
TRBJ1-2,TRBV2,CASSGGVNYGYTF
TRBJ2-1,TRBV19,CASSAGLASYNEQFF
TRBJ2-5,TRBV20-1,CSALAGETQYF
TRBJ1-6,TRBV5-1,CASSSGDRGIAPLHF
TRBJ2-7,TRBV5-1,CASSPGDRSYEQYF
TRBJ1-2,TRBV5-8,CASRQDRARDYGYTF
TRBJ1-4,TRBV27,CASSLRGTAGREEKLFF
TRBJ2-7,TRBV5-1,CASSQTGGEQYF
TRBJ1-2,TRBV2,CASSLALGYTF
TRBJ1-3,TRBV6-6,CASTLDRGPGNTIYF
TRBJ1-4,TRBV6-5,CASRRTGGEKLFF
TRBJ2-6,TRBV29-1,CSVATVSGANVLTF
TRBJ2-3,TRBV6-2/TRBV6-3,CASSPGLAGAWEYF
TRBJ2-1,TRBV29-1,CSDLGVYNEQFF
TRBJ2-7,TRBV7-2,CASSLGRSSGEQYF
TRBJ1-2,TRBV30,CAWVRDRGNYGYTF
TRBJ2-7,TRBV11-3,CASSLGNRGHEQYF
TRBJ1-5,TRBV2,CASSDRGYQPQHF
TRBJ1-4,TRBV5-1,CASRAGARATNEKLFF
TRBJ2-2,TRBV5-4,CASSLAAGSGELFF
TRBJ1-1,TRBV5-1,CASSLVDSINPNTEAFF
TRBJ2-1,TRBV4-1,CASSQDAEVYNEQFF
TRBJ2-7,TRBV18,CASSPTAGRSYEQYF
TRBJ1-1,TRBV18,CASSQTETNTEAFF
TRBJ2-1,TRBV7-3,CASSPGSSPVQFF
TRBJ1-2,TRBV15,CATRRTGENGYTF
TRBJ2-2,TRBV5-1,CASSFSGRGIGELFF
TRBJ1-5,TRBV30,CAWSVLTGNQPQHF
TRBJ2-7,TRBV11-2,CASSPRQEQYF
TRBJ2-3,TRBV30,CAWSVRQFSTDTQYF
TRBJ2-3,TRBV4-3,CASSHSAAAAGVPSDTQYF
TRBJ2-2,TRBV5-1,CASSAGQPNTGELFF
TRBJ1-4,TRBV29-1,CSVEGGGSEKLFF
TRBJ2-3,TRBV5-1,CASSSPGQGTDTQYF
TRBJ2-5,TRBV11-2,CASSPGLAGYSQETQYF
TRBJ2-2,TRBV2,CASKYSSMNTGELFF
TRBJ1-1,TRBV27,CASNGGPSFSTEAFF
TRBJ1-2,TRBV15,CATSRETGTGVGYGYTF
TRBJ1-1,TRBV7-2,CASSLDRSEAFF
TRBJ2-4,TRBV7-9,CASSLEGRGREDIQYF
TRBJ1-2,TRBV7-9,CASSGQGRLYGYTF
TRBJ1-4,TRBV7-2,CASSQQADSSTNEKLFF
TRBJ2-2,TRBV5-5,CASSRDFSNTGELFF
TRBJ1-2,TRBV4-1,CASSQDRQGHYGYTF
TRBJ1-1,TRBV4-1,CASSQGSTGGGTEAFF
TRBJ2-1,TRBV18,CASSLTSGYNEQFF
TRBJ1-3,TRBV4-1,CASSRYETGNTIYF
TRBJ2-7,TRBV5-4,CASSLGNSGGSYEQYF
TRBJ2-7,TRBV4-2,CASSQAQREPGEQYF
TRBJ2-1,TRBV29-1,CSVEDPRLALEQFF
TRBJ1-1,TRBV9,CASSARQGLNTEAFF
TRBJ1-3,TRBV7-3,CASSFENGNTIYF
TRBJ2-3,TRBV9,CASSVGLAGGTDTQYF
TRBJ2-7,TRBV6-5,CASSWTSGNSYEQYF
TRBJ2-5,TRBV19,CASSIKRTGQQETQYF
TRBJ2-7,TRBV7-9,CASSTDRGGYEQYF